This T cell receptor (beta chain) emerged from a study of shared clonotypes between healthy human individuals. Study results and caveats: Larger richness was generally estimated for naive than memory subsets.

How the authors handled the data: ImmunoSEQ output held junction-only sequences without quality scores, so filtering differed. The data were produced by immunoSEQ multiplex PCR, yet TCRdb's version contains in-frame clones alone and is incomplete. The V and J calls and clone size are taken from that table; D and trimming were inferred from the DNA. The table includes roughly 2,300,000 clones, around 93% detected once. Trimming took 7 bases from V and 2 from J, leaving 7 bases between them. The germline CDR1 and CDR2 sequences are SNHLY and FYNNEI. The CDR3 has 12 residues. A note on this clone: Its antigen is still unknown.

The sample comprised naive CD4+ T cells from PBMCs. The subset was: CD45RA+ positively selected. This chain connects TRBV2 to TRBJ2-3; D is uncertain. This clonotype was obtained from a man younger than 35 in good health. Some clones in this sample may be carry-over from other donors' samples. This CDR3 reads CASNVATDTQYF. The CDR3 DNA sequence: TGTGCCAGCAACGTAGCCACAGATACGCAGTATTTT.